A selection of T cell receptor beta chains follows, all from one sample in a study of T cell changes during pregnancy in multiple sclerosis. This table comes from immunoSEQ multiplex PCR, and its TCRdb copy is limited to in-frame clones, with some not included. The sample records around 74,000 clones, around 85% being singletons. The sequencing here drew on peripheral blood, taken before pregnancy. These receptors originate from a female donor with multiple sclerosis, enrolled in a pregnancy study. The CDR3 runs from the conserved cysteine through the conserved F or W. Each record gives: J gene, V gene, D gene, clone size, CDR3 protein, CDR3 DNA. The D gene is left open where the match is weak. Size values are once, few and many counts, or a class for expanded clones, and some rows have none.

TRBJ1-5,TRBV6-1,TRBD1,.,CASSEVEAGGRPQHF,TGTGCCAGCAGTGAAGTGGAAGCAGGGGGGCGGCCCCAGCATTTT
TRBJ1-3,TRBV10-3,TRBD1,.,CAISPGQERNTIYF,TGTGCCATCAGTCCGGGACAGGAAAGAAACACCATATATTTT
TRBJ2-5,TRBV11-1,.,.,CASSLATGKVQETQYF,TGTGCCAGCAGCTTAGCAACGGGTAAAGTACAAGAGACCCAGTACTTC
TRBJ1-5,TRBV30,TRBD1,.,CAWSLLGQGDQPQHF,TGTGCCTGGAGTCTCCTGGGACAGGGGGATCAGCCCCAGCATTTT
TRBJ2-1,TRBV11-3,TRBD2,.,CASSLHRTSGSSYNEQFF,TGTGCCAGCAGCTTACATAGGACTAGCGGGAGCTCCTACAATGAGCAGTTCTTC
TRBJ1-1,TRBV5-6,.,.,CASSPEFGWTEAFF,TGTGCCAGCAGCCCCGAATTCGGGTGGACTGAAGCTTTCTTT
TRBJ1-1,TRBV12-2,.,.,CASRYGGLLNTEAFF,TGTGCAAGTCGCTACGGCGGTTTGTTAAACACTGAAGCTTTCTTT
TRBJ1-1,TRBV2,TRBD1,.,CASNLQGMNTEAFF,TGTGCCAGCAACCTACAGGGGATGAACACTGAAGCTTTCTTT
TRBJ1-2,TRBV7-2,.,few,CASSLGAVNYGYTF,TGTGCCAGCAGCTTAGGTGCGGTGAACTATGGCTACACCTTC
TRBJ2-4,TRBV23-1,.,.,CASSQSPRTAFNIQYF,TGCGCCAGCAGTCAATCACCCAGGACAGCGTTTAACATTCAGTACTTC
TRBJ2-2,TRBV4-1,TRBD2,.,CASSQEIGTSGNTGELFF,TGCGCCAGCAGCCAAGAAATCGGGACTAGCGGGAACACCGGGGAGCTGTTTTTT
TRBJ2-3,TRBV18,TRBD2,.,CASSPTTSGGALSDTQYF,TGTGCCAGCTCACCAACAACTAGCGGGGGGGCCCTTTCAGATACGCAGTATTTT
TRBJ2-7,TRBV4-3,.,.,CASSQGGGTTVAEQYF,TGCGCCAGCAGCCAAGGCGGTGGCACGACGGTTGCCGAGCAGTACTTC
TRBJ1-5,TRBV10-2,.,.,CASSATGFATQPQHF,TGCGCCAGCAGTGCCACAGGGTTCGCAACTCAGCCCCAGCATTTT
TRBJ2-7,TRBV11-3,.,.,CASSSMWATHEEQYF,TGTGCCAGCAGCTCCATGTGGGCGACCCATGAGGAGCAGTACTTC
TRBJ1-1,TRBV29-1,.,.,CSVDVQMNTEAFF,TGCAGCGTTGACGTACAGATGAACACTGAAGCTTTCTTT
TRBJ1-1,TRBV2,TRBD1,.,CASTQGDGYTEAFF,TGTGCCAGCACCCAGGGGGATGGCTACACTGAAGCTTTCTTT
TRBJ2-2,TRBV9,.,.,CASSVDQGLYGELFF,TGTGCCAGCAGCGTAGATCAGGGGCTTTACGGGGAGCTGTTTTTT